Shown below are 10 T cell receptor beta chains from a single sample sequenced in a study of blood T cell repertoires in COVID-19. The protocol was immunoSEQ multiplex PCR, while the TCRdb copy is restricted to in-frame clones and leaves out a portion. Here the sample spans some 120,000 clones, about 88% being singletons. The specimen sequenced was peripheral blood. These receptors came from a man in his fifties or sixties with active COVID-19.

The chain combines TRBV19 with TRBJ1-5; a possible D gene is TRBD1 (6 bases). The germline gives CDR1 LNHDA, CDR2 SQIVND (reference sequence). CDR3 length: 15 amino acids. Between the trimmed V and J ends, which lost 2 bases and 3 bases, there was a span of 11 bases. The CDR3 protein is CASSISRGTNQPQHF. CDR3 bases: TGTGCCAGTAGTATAAGCAGGGGCACCAATCAGCCCCAGCATTTT.

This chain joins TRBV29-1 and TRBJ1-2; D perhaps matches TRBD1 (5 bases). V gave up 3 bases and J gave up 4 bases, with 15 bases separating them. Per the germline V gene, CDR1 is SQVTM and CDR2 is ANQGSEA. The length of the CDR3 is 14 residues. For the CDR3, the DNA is TGCAGCGTTGAGGTCCAGGGAAAGCCCTATGGCTACACCTTC. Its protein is CSVEVQGKPYGYTF.

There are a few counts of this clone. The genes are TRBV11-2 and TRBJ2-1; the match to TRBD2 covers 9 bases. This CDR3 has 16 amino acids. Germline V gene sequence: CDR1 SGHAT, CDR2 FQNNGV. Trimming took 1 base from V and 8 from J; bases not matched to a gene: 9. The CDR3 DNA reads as TGTGCCAGCAGCTTAGTGGGGACTAGCCGCCTGGATGAGCAGTTCTTC. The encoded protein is CASSLVGTSRLDEQFF.

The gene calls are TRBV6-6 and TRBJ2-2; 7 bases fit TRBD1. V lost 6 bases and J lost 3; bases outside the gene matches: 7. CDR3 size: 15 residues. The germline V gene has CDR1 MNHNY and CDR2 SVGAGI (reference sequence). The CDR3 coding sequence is TGTGCCAGCAGCAAAAAACAGGGGTACACCGGGGAGCTGTTTTTT. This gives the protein CASSKKQGYTGELFF.

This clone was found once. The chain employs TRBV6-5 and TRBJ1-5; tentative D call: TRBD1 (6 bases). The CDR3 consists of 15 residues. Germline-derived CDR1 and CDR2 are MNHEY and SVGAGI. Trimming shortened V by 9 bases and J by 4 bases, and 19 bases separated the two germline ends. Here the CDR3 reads CASRGGTLWNQPQHF. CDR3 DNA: TGTGCCAGTAGGGGGGGAACACTATGGAATCAGCCCCAGCATTTT.

CDR3 in amino acids: CASSLQGVGYTF. The CDR3 DNA sequence: TGTGCCAGCAGCTTACAAGGAGTCGGCTACACCTTC. This rearrangement joins TRBV11-2 to TRBJ1-2; D is unclear. Trimming removed 2 bases from V and 8 bases from J, with 9 bases in between. CDR3 length: 12 residues. Germline V gives CDR1 SGHAT, CDR2 FQNNGV.

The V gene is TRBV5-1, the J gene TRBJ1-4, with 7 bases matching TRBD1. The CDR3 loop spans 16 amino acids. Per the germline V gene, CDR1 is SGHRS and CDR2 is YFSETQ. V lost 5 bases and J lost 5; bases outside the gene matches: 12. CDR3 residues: CASRTPTGQQNEKLFF. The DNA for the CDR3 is TGCGCCAGCAGAACCCCGACGGGACAGCAGAATGAAAAACTGTTTTTT.

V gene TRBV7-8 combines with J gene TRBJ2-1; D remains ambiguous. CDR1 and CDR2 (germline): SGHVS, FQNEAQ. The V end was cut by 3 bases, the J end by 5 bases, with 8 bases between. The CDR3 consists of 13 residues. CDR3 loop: CASSLGLNNEQFF. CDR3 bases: TGTGCCAGCAGCTTGGGCCTAAACAATGAGCAGTTCTTC.

In DNA, the CDR3 is TGTGCCAGCAGCCAAGTGGCAGGGGATGCTTTCTTT. This sequence encodes CASSQVAGDAFF. This sequence joins TRBV14 and TRBJ1-1, with D possibly TRBD1 on 6 matching bases. This CDR3 has 12 amino acids. CDR1 SGHDN and CDR2 FVKESK come from the germline V gene. The V end lost 1 base, the J end lost 11 bases, and 11 bases lay between the germline ends.

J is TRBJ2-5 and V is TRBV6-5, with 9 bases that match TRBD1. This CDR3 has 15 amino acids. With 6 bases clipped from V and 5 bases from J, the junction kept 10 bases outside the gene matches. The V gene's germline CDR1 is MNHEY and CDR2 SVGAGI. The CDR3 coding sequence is TGTGCCAGCAGCAAGACGACAGGGGGTCGGGAGACCCAGTACTTC. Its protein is CASSKTTGGRETQYF.